The clone carrying this T cell receptor beta chain was found once. Its target is not known. Donors sampled were nominally healthy, though unrecorded immune exposures were likely. The length of the CDR3 is 16 residues. J lost 4 bases, V lost 0 bases, and 3 bases had no gene match. Germline values: CDR1 MNHEY, CDR2 SVGAGI. This entry belongs to a study of cytomegalovirus exposure and HLA in healthy donors. Findings and caveats of the study: Available immune exposure information covered CMV serostatus only.

The PCR was carried out with 60 Vbeta primers and 13 Jbeta primers. Data came from immunoSEQ multiplex PCR; TCRdb stores just in-frame clones and leaves some out. The sample includes approximately 150,000 clones, about 83% of them seen just once. The chain couples TRBV6-5 to TRBJ2-1; 10 nucleotides agree with TRBD2. This sequence was found in a woman aged 25 to 39 in good health and CMV-seronegative. What was sequenced was PBMCs. The CDR3: CASSYSIAGGYNEQFF. CDR3 DNA sequence: TGTGCCAGCAGTTACTCGATAGCGGGGGGTTACAATGAGCAGTTCTTC.